The 24 T cell receptor beta chains below come from one sample, sequenced in a study of Ad26.COV2.S vaccination and SARS-CoV-2 variants. Clones were read by immunoSEQ multiplex PCR, and TCRdb kept only the in-frame ones, dropping some. The sample records 350,000 to 400,000 clones, about nine tenths being singletons. Treatment of the sample: around 19 received Ad26.COV2.S at low or high dose, single or two shots; 5 received placebo; per-sample allocation not given. Following the first vaccine or placebo injection, samples were taken on day 63. The source was peripheral blood, collected in a trial of Ad26.COV2.S vaccine versus placebo. These TCRs come from a person aged 18-65 years who received the Ad26.COV2.S COVID-19 vaccine or a placebo.

About this clone: One junction end does not reproduce the germline sequence, and a read error may be involved. This chain joins TRBV13 and TRBJ1-1; D is unresolved. This CDR3 has 13 amino acids. Germline V lookup: CDR1 PRHDT, CDR2 FYEKMQ (reference sequence). The CDR3 here is CASSYSQNTKAFF. Written as DNA, the CDR3 is TGTGCCAGCAGCTATTCACAGAACACTAAAGCTTTCTTT.

Here the CDR3 DNA reads TGTGCCAGTAGTATCGGGTCTAGCGTAATACCATCCTCCTACGAGCAGTACTTC. As protein: CASSIGSSVIPSSYEQYF. The chain has TRBV19 and TRBJ2-7; TRBD2 is a possible D gene (6 bases). Trimming left V 3 bases short and J 0 bases short, with 21 bases between. This CDR3 has 18 residues. Germline values: CDR1 LNHDA, CDR2 SQIVND (reference sequence).

This rearrangement joins TRBV28 to TRBJ1-4; possibly TRBD1 for D (5 bases). In germline, CDR1 is MDHEN, CDR2 SYDVKM. Trimming pared 6 bases from V and 0 bases from J, leaving 14 bases between. This CDR3 has 16 amino acids. Here the CDR3 reads CASRLRTLATNEKLFF. Written as DNA, the CDR3 is TGTGCCAGCAGACTCCGGACACTTGCAACTAATGAAAAACTGTTTTTT.

The chain has TRBV3-1 (or the pseudogene TRBV3-2) and TRBJ1-6; TRBD1 is a possible D gene (5 bases). V dropped 0 bases and J dropped 11 bases, with 14 bases sitting between them. The V gene's germline CDR1 is LGHDT and CDR2 YNNKEL (reference sequence). This CDR3 spans 15 amino acids. As DNA, the CDR3 is TGTGCCAGCAGCCAAGATTCCGGGGGGGGTACACCCCTCCACTTT. Protein product: CASSQDSGGGTPLHF.

The chain uses TRBV7-9 and TRBJ2-3, with D perhaps TRBD2 (5 bases). This CDR3 comprises 14 residues. Trimming removed 3 bases from V and 2 bases from J, with 9 bases in between. Germline CDR1 SEHNR, CDR2 FQNEAQ (reference sequence). CDR3 bases: TGTGCCAGCAGCTTTACCGGGATCACAGATACGCAGTATTTT. It translates to CASSFTGITDTQYF.

The table lists this clone with a few counts. The CDR3 nucleotides are TGTGCCAGCACCCGACAGGGTACCTACGAGCAGTACTTC. This codes for CASTRQGTYEQYF. The chain carries TRBV7-9 and TRBJ2-7; TRBD1 aligns across 7 bases. In germline, CDR1 is SEHNR, CDR2 FQNEAQ (reference sequence). The J segment lost 2 bases and the V segment lost 7 bases, leaving 5 bases of the junction unmatched. There are 13 residues in the CDR3.

This rearrangement joins TRBV30 to TRBJ2-6, with D possibly matching TRBD1 (6 bases). Germline assignment: CDR1 GTSNPN and CDR2 SVGIG (reference sequence). CDR3 length equals 14 residues. Trimming took off 1 base at V and 2 bases at J, with 6 bases between the two ends. Here the CDR3 reads CAWSEGAGANVLTF. The CDR3 nucleotides read TGTGCCTGGAGTGAGGGGGCTGGGGCCAACGTCCTGACTTTC. Complete variable domain (other parts from reference TRBV30 and TRBJ2-6): SQTIHQWPATLVQPVGSPLSLECTVEGTSNPNLYWYRQAAGRGLQLLFYSVGIGQISSEVPQNLSASRPQDRQFILSSKKLLLSDSGFYLCAWSEGAGANVLTFGAGSRLTVL.

This chain connects TRBV7-9 to TRBJ1-6, with TRBD1 matching over 9 bases. Trimming took 4 bases from V and 6 from J; bases not matched to a gene: 7. This CDR3 has 16 residues. Germline values: CDR1 SEHNR, CDR2 FQNEAQ (reference sequence). The CDR3 reads CASSSNLGQGNSPLHF. The CDR3 DNA is TGTGCCAGCAGCTCAAATCTGGGACAGGGTAATTCACCCCTCCACTTT.

The V call is TRBV5-1, the J call TRBJ2-1; TRBD2 matches 10 bases. Germline trimming cut 2 bases from V and 8 bases from J; bases unmatched to any gene: 7. This CDR3 has 15 amino acids. Germline CDR1 and CDR2: SGHRS and YFSETQ. The CDR3: CASSLGSGRSDEQFF. The CDR3 nucleotides are TGCGCCAGCAGCTTAGGTAGCGGGAGGAGCGATGAGCAGTTCTTC.

This clone was seen a few times. The rearrangement links TRBV5-8 to TRBJ2-7; D possibly corresponds to TRBD1 (6 bases). V was shortened by 2 bases and J by 3 bases, with 18 bases between the two germline ends. The CDR3 sequence is 16 residues long. The germline V gene has CDR1 SGHTS and CDR2 YDEGEE. DNA for the CDR3: TGTGCCAGCAGCTTTCTCACCGTCCGGGACATCTACGAGCAGTACTTC. Its translation: CASSFLTVRDIYEQYF. The complete variable domain, with remaining parts taken from reference TRBV5-8 and TRBJ2-7, reads EAGVTQSPTHLIKTRGQQATLRCSPISGHTSVYWYQQALGLGLQFLLWYDEGEERNRGNFPPRFSGRQFPNYSSELNVNALELEDSALYLCASSFLTVRDIYEQYFGPGTRLTVT.

The rearrangement uses TRBV5-1 and TRBJ1-5; D is possibly TRBD1 (5 bases). V lost 0 bases and J 7 bases, leaving 8 bases between the germline ends. From germline, CDR1 is SGHRS and CDR2 YFSETQ. The CDR3 runs 13 residues. The chain's CDR3 is CASSLAGTQPQHF. DNA of the CDR3: TGCGCCAGCAGCTTGGCAGGGACGCAGCCCCAGCATTTT.

The chain combines TRBV29-1 with TRBJ2-7; possibly TRBD1 for D (9 bases). V lost 7 bases and J lost 3, with 16 bases in between. Germline CDR1 and CDR2: SQVTM and ANQGSEA. The CDR3 consists of 13 residues. CDR3: CSGGGTGFYEQYF. The CDR3 DNA reads as TGCAGCGGCGGGGGGACAGGGTTCTACGAGCAGTACTTC.

This chain links TRBV5-5 with TRBJ1-3, with 8 bases that match TRBD1. Trimming took 4 bases from V and 0 from J; bases not matched to a gene: 6. Germline V lookup: CDR1 SGHKS, CDR2 YYEKEE (reference sequence). CDR3 length: 16 amino acids. The CDR3 bases are TGTGCCAGCAGCCAAGGGGACAGGTTCTCTGGAAACACCATATATTTT. It encodes CASSQGDRFSGNTIYF.

With regard to this clone: At one boundary the junction diverges from the germline segment, which might be a read error. The V gene is TRBV2, the J gene TRBJ2-5, with 7 bases lining up with TRBD1. This CDR3 has 13 amino acids. CDR1 is SNHLY and CDR2 is FYNNEI in the germline V gene. CDR3 bases: TGTGCCAGCAGGGGGGACAGCCAAGGGACCCAGTACTTC. Translation gives CASRGDSQGTQYF.

The rearrangement uses TRBV19 and TRBJ1-5; 8 bases agree with TRBD1. This CDR3 is 19 amino acids long. The junction had 12 bases not matched to a gene; V was cut back by 2 bases and J by 0 bases. Germline CDR1 and CDR2: LNHDA and SQIVND (reference sequence). As DNA, the CDR3 is TGTGCCAGTAGTATATCCCCCCCCCAGGGGGCCTATAGCAATCAGCCCCAGCATTTT. Translating it yields CASSISPPQGAYSNQPQHF.

This sequence joins TRBV7-9 and TRBJ2-7; the D gene is possibly TRBD1 (6 bases). In germline, CDR1 is SEHNR, CDR2 FQNEAQ (reference sequence). The CDR3 covers 14 residues. With 6 bases removed from V and 0 bases from J, the gap between germline ends came to 12 bases. The CDR3 spells CASRKGGSSYEQYF. The CDR3 DNA reads TGTGCCAGCAGAAAAGGGGGAAGCTCCTACGAGCAGTACTTC.

The V call is TRBV19, the J call TRBJ1-5; 7 nucleotides line up with TRBD1. V lost 6 bases, J lost 4 bases, and 9 bases stayed unmatched. This CDR3 is 15 amino acids long. From germline, CDR1 is LNHDA and CDR2 SQIVND (reference sequence). CDR3 loop: CASSQQGTRNQPQHF. The CDR3 DNA reads as TGTGCCAGTAGCCAACAGGGGACTCGAAATCAGCCCCAGCATTTT.

The chain links TRBV30 to TRBJ1-1; D may be TRBD1 (6 bases). CDR3 length: 14 amino acids. Trimming cost V 1 base and J 4 bases, with 13 bases left between them. Germline values: CDR1 GTSNPN, CDR2 SVGIG (reference sequence). CDR3 residues: CAWSGQGWATEAFF. CDR3 nucleotide sequence: TGTGCCTGGAGTGGTCAGGGGTGGGCCACTGAAGCTTTCTTT.

In this sample, this clone turned up a few times. The chain combines TRBV2 with TRBJ1-5; no firm D call. V gave up 3 bases and J gave up 0 bases, with 6 bases separating them. Germline V gene data show CDR1 as SNHLY and CDR2 as FYNNEI. The CDR3 has 14 amino acids. Here the CDR3 reads CASSEGYSNQPQHF. The CDR3 DNA reads as TGTGCCAGCAGTGAGGGTTATAGCAATCAGCCCCAGCATTTT.

This chain uses TRBV11-3 with TRBJ1-1, with D possibly TRBD1 on 5 matching bases. The CDR3 sequence is 13 residues long. The V gene's germline CDR1 is SGHNT and CDR2 YENEEA. V was pared by 5 bases and J by 6 bases, with 13 bases between. As DNA, the CDR3 is TGTGCCAGCAGCCTCGGGGCATTGGCTGAAGCTTTCTTT. It translates to CASSLGALAEAFF.

V is TRBV9 and J is TRBJ2-5; a weak D match, TRBD1 (5 bases). V was cut by 3 bases and J by 5 bases, with 14 bases left in between. CDR3 length equals 14 residues. Germline-derived CDR1 and CDR2 are SGDLS and YYNGEE. CDR3 DNA: TGTGCCAGCAGCGCCTCGACAGTGGGGGAGACCCAGTACTTC. Protein: CASSASTVGETQYF.

The gene calls are TRBV6-6 and TRBJ2-7, with 7 bases lining up with TRBD2. Germline V CDR1 and CDR2: MNHNY, SVGAGI (reference sequence). This CDR3 is built from 16 residues. The V segment lost 5 bases and the J segment 0 bases; nucleotides outside the gene matches: 10. CDR3 nucleotides: TGTGCCAGCAGTCCCCGGGGGGAGCGTCCCTCCTACGAGCAGTACTTC. Its translation: CASSPRGERPSYEQYF.

J is TRBJ1-1 and V is TRBV21-1; the table names TRBD1, a call not compared with the DNA. TRBV21-1 is given as a pseudogene. This CDR3 has 17 amino acids. The CDR3 coding sequence is TGTGCCAGCAGCAAAGAGGACACACCGGAAAGGAACACTGAAGCTTTCTTT. Translating it yields CASSKEDTPERNTEAFF.

This chain connects TRBV29-1 to TRBJ2-5; perhaps TRBD1 as D (5 bases). Germline CDR1 reads SQVTM; CDR2 reads ANQGSEA. Trimming stripped 6 bases from V and 4 bases from J, with 9 bases between. CDR3 length: 11 residues. CDR3: CSVSTGETQYF. The CDR3 bases are TGCAGCGTCTCCACAGGAGAGACCCAGTACTTC.